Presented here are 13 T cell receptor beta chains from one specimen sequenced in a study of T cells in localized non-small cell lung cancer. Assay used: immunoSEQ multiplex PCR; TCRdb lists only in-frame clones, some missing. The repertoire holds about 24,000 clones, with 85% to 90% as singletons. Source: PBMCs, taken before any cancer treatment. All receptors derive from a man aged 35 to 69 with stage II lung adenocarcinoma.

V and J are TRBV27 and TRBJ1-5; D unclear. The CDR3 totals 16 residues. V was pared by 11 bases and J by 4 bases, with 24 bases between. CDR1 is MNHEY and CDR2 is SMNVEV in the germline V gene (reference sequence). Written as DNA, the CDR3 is TGTGCCGAAATTTCTACCGAAATATTGTTAAATCAGCCCCAGCATTTT. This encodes CAEISTEILLNQPQHF.

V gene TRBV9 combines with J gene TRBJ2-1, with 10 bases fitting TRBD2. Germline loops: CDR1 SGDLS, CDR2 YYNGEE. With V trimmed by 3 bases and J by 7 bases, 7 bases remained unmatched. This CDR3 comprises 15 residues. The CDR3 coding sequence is TGTGCCAGCAGCGGTCAAGCGGGGGGGCTTAATGAGCAGTTCTTC. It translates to CASSGQAGGLNEQFF.

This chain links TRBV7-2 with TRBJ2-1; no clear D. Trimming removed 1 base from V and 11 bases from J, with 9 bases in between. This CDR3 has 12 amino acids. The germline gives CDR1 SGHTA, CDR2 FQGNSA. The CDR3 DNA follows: TGTGCCAGCAGCTTAGAGTCCTTCCAGCAGTTCTTC. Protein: CASSLESFQQFF.

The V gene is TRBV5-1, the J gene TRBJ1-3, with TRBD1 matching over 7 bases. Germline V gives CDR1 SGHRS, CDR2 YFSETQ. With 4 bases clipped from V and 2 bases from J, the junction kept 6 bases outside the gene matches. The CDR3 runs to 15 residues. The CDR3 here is CASSPQGTAGNTIYF. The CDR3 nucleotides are TGCGCCAGCAGCCCACAGGGGACGGCTGGAAACACCATATATTTT.

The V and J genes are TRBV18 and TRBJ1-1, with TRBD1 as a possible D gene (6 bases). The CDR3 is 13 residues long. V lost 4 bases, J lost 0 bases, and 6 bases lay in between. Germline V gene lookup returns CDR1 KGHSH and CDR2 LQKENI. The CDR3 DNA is TGTGCCAGCTCACGACAGGTGAACACTGAAGCTTTCTTT. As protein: CASSRQVNTEAFF. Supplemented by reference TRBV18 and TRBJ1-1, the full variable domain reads NAGVMQNPRHLVRRRGQEARLRCSPMKGHSHVYWYRQLPEEGLKFMVYLQKENIIDESGMPKERFSAEFPKEGPSILRIQQVVRGDSAAYFCASSRQVNTEAFFGQGTRLTVV.

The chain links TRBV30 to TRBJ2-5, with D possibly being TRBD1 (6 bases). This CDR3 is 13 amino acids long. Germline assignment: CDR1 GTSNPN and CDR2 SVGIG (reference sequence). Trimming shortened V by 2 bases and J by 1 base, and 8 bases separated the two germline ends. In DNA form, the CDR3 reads TGTGCCTGGAGTTTCAGGGGCCAAGAGACCCAGTACTTC. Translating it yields CAWSFRGQETQYF.

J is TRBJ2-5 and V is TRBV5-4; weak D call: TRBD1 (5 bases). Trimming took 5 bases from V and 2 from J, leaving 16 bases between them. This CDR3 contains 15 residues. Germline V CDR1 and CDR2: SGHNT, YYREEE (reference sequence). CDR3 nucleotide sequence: TGTGCCAGCAGACCCGAAGGGGCATGGCAAGAGACCCAGTACTTC. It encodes CASRPEGAWQETQYF.

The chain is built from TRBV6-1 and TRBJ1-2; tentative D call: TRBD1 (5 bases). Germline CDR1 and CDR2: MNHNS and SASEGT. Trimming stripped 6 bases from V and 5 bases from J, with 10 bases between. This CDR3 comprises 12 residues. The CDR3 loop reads CASRPRGYGYTF. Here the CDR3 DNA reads TGTGCCAGCAGACCCCGGGGGTATGGCTACACCTTC.

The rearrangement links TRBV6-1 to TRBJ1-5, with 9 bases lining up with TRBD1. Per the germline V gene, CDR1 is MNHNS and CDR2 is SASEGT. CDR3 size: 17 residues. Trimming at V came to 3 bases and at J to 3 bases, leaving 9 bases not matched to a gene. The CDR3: CASSEGQGIPSNQPQHF. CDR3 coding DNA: TGTGCCAGCAGTGAGGGACAGGGAATTCCCTCCAATCAGCCCCAGCATTTT.

The CDR3 loop is CASRGGSGSYNSPLHF. The CDR3 DNA follows: TGTGCCTCTCGAGGGGGTTCGGGCTCCTATAATTCACCCCTCCACTTT. The rearrangement links TRBV7-9 to TRBJ1-6; TRBD1 might be the D (6 bases). V lost 11 bases and J 0 bases, leaving 17 bases between the germline ends. The CDR3 is 16 amino acids. Per germline, CDR1 SEHNR and CDR2 FQNEAQ (reference sequence).

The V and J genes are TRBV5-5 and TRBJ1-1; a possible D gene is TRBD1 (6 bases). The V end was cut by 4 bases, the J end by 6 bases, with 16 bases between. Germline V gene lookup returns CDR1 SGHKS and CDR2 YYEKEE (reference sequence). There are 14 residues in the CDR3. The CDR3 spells CASSIVTGRPEAFF. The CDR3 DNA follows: TGTGCCAGCAGCATAGTAACAGGGCGCCCTGAAGCTTTCTTT.

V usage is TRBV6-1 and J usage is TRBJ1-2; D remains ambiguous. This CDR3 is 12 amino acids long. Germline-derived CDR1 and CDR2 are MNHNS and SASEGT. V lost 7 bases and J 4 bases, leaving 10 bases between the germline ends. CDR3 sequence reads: CASIGGPYGYTF. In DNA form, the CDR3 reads TGTGCCAGCATAGGAGGTCCCTATGGCTACACCTTC.

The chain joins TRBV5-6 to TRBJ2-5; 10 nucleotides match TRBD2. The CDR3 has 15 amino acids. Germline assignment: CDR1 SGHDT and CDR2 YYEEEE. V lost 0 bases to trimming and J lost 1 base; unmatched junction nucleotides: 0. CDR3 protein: CASSLGLAGQETQYF. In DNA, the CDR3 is TGTGCCAGCAGCTTGGGACTAGCGGGCCAAGAGACCCAGTACTTC.